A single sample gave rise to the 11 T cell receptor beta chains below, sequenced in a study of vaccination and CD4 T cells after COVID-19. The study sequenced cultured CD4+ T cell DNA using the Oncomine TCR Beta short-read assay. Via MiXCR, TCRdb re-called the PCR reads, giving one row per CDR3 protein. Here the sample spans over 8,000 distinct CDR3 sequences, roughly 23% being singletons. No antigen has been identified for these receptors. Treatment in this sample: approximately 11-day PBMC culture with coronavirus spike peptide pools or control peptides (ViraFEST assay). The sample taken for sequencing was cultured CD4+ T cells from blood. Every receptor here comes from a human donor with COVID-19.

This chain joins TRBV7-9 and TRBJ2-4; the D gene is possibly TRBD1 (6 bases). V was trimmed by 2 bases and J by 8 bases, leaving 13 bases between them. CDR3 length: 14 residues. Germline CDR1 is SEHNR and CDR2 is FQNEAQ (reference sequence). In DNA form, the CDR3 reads TGTGCCAGCAGCTTAAGAGGGGGTACGGACATTCAGTACTTC. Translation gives CASSLRGGTDIQYF.

CDR3 protein: CSARDTEKLFF. CDR3 bases: TGCAGTGCTAGAGATACTGAAAAACTGTTTTTT. The rearrangement joins TRBV20-1 to TRBJ1-4; D is unresolved. Per the germline V gene, CDR1 is DFQATT and CDR2 is SNEGSKA (reference sequence). V was cut by 0 bases and J by 7 bases, with 3 bases left in between. The CDR3 sequence is 11 residues long.

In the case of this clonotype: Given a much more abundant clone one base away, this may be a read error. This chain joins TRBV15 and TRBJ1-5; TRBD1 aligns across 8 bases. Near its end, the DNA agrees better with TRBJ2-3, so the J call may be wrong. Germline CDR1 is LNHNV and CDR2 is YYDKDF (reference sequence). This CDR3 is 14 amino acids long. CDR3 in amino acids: CATSMRTGRQPQYF. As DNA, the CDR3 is TGTGCCACCAGCATGAGGACAGGGAGGCAGCCCCAGTATTTT.

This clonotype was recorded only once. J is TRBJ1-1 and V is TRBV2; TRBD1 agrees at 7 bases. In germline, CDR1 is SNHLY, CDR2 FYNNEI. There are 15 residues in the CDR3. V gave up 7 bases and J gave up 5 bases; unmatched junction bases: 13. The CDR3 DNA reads TGTGCCAGCATCAGGGGAGGGGGCAAGGGGACTGAAGCTTTCTTT. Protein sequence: CASIRGGGKGTEAFF.

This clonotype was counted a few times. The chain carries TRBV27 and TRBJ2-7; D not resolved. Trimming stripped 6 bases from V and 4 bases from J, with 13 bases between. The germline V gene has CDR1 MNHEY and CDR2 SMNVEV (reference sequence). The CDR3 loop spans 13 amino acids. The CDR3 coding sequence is TGTGCCAGCAGATCGGTGGGTAGGTACGAGCAGTACTTC. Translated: CASRSVGRYEQYF.

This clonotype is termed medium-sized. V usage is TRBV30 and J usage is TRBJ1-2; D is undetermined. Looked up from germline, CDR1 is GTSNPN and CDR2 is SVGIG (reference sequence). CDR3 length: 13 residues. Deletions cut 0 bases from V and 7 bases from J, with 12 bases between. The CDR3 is CAWSVFAASGYTF. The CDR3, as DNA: TGTGCCTGGAGTGTTTTCGCCGCCTCTGGCTACACCTTC.

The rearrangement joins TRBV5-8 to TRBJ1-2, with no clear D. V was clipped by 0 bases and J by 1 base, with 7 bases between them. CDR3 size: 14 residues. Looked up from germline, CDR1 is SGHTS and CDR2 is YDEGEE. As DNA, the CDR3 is TGTGCCAGCAGCTTGGGAGGAATTAACTATGGCTACACCTTC. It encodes CASSLGGINYGYTF. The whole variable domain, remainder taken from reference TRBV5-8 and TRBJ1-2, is EAGVTQSPTHLIKTRGQQATLRCSPISGHTSVYWYQQALGLGLQFLLWYDEGEERNRGNFPPRFSGRQFPNYSSELNVNALELEDSALYLCASSLGGINYGYTFGSGTRLTVV.

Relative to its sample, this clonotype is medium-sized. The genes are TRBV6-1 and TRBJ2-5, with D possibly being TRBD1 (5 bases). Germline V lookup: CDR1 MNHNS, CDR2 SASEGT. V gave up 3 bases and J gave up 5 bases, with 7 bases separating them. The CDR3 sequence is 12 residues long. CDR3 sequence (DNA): TGTGCCAGCAGTGACAGGGTTGAGACCCAGTACTTC. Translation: CASSDRVETQYF.

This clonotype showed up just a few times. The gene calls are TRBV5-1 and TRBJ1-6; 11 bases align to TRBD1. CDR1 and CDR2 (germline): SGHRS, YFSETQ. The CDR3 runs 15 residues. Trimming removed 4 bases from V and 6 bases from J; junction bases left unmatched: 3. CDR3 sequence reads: CASSPGTGGNSPLHF. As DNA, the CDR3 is TGCGCCAGCAGCCCCGGGACAGGGGGTAATTCACCCCTCCACTTT.

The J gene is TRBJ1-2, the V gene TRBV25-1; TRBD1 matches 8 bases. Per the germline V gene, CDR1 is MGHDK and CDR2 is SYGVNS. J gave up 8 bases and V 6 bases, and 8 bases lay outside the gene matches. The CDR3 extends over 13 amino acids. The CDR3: CASSPGQGRGYTF. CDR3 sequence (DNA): TGTGCCAGCAGCCCAGGACAGGGACGGGGCTACACCTTC.

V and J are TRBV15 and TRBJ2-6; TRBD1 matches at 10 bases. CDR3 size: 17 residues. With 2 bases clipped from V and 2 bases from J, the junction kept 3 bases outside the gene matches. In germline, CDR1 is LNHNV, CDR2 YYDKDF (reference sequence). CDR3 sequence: CATSRTGTGAGANVLTF. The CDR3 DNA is TGTGCCACCAGCAGAACCGGGACAGGGGCTGGGGCCAACGTCCTGACTTTC.